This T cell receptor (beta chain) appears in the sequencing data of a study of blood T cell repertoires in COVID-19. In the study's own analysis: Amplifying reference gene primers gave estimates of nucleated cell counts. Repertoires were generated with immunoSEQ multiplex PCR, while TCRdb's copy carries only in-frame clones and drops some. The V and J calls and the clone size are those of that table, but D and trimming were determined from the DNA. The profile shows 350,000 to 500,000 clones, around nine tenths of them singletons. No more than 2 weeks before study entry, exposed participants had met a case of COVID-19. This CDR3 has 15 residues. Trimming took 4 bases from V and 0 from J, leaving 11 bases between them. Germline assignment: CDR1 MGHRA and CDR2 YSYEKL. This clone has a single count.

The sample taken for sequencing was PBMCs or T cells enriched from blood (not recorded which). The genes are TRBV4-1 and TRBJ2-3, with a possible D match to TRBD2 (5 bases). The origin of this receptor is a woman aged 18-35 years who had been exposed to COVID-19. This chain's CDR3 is CASSRLSGSTDTQYF. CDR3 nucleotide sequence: TGCGCCAGCAGCCGGTTATCGGGAAGCACAGATACGCAGTATTTT.